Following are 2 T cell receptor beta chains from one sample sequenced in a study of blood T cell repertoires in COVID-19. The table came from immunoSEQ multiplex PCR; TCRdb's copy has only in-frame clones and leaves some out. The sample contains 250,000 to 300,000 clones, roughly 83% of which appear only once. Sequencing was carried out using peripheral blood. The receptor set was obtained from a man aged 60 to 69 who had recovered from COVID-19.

CDR3 region: CASSGRTGEGSPLHF. Here the CDR3 DNA reads TGTGCCAGCAGTGGGCGGACAGGGGAAGGATCACCCCTCCACTTT. The chain uses TRBV28 and TRBJ1-6, with 9 positions matching TRBD1. V lost 5 bases, J lost 10 bases, and 9 bases stayed unmatched. The CDR3 spans 15 residues. Germline CDR1 and CDR2: MDHEN and SYDVKM.

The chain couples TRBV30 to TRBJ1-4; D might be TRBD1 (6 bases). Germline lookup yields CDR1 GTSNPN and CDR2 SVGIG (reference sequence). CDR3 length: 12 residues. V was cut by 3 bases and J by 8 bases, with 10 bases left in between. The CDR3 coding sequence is TGTGCCTGGAGCCAGCAGGGGGAAAAACTGTTTTTT. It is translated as CAWSQQGEKLFF.